The clone carrying this T cell receptor (beta chain) came up a few times. The source of the sample is a study of blood T cells in healthy people across ages. For the second PCR, which ran for about 6 to 11 cycles, a sample-barcoded 5' primer and a J-beta primer mix were used. TCRdb called the 5' RACE reads again in MiXCR, with one record for every CDR3 protein. The table lists about 2 million distinct CDR3 sequences, around 50% of them singletons. Sequenced input: blood. The origin of this receptor is a woman between 40 and 55 years old in good health.

The CDR3 here is CASSQDQGTFYEQYF. CDR3 in DNA: TGCGCCAGCAGCCAAGATCAAGGGACTTTCTACGAGCAGTACTTC. This chain links TRBV4-1 with TRBJ2-7, with D perhaps matching TRBD2 (6 bases). Germline loops: CDR1 MGHRA, CDR2 YSYEKL. V lost 0 bases and J 3 bases, leaving 12 bases between the germline ends. The CDR3 consists of 15 residues.